Here is one TCR beta chain with its context. The data are from a study of long-term antiretroviral therapy in people with HIV. immunoSEQ v3.0 was run at survey level. Sequencing was performed with immunoSEQ multiplex PCR; in TCRdb, only in-frame clones are kept and a portion is missing. The table lists about 29,000 clones, roughly 78% of them singletons. The clonotype comes from a man between 18 and 29 years old with HIV. The starting material was unsorted PBMCs, obtained 1.5 years before starting antiretroviral therapy.

DNA for the CDR3: TGTGCCAGTAGCTGGGACCCTGATCAGCCCCAGCATTTT. This encodes CASSWDPDQPQHF. V is TRBV19 and J is TRBJ1-5, with D tentatively TRBD1 (5 bases). The CDR3 is 13 amino acids. V was cut by 6 bases and J by 5 bases, with 11 bases left in between. The germline V gene encodes CDR1 LNHDA and CDR2 SQIVND (reference sequence).